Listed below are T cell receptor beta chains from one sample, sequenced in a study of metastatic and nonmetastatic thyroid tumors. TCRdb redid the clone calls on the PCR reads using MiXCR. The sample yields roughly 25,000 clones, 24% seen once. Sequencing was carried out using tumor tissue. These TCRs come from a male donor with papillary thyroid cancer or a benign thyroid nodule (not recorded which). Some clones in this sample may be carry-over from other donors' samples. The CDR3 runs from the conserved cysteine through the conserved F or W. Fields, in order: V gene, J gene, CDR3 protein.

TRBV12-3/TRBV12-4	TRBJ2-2	CASGGGTVTGELFF
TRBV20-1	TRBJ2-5	CSARWTIGRSQETQYF
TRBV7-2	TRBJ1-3	CASSLAAGPGNTIYF
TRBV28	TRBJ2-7	CASSFEYRTSGTSYEQYF
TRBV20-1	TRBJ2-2	CSAEPSSGVDTGELFF
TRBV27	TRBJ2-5	CASSSANQETQYF
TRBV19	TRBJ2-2	CASTKTVSTGELFF
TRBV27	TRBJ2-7	CASSFDTTGEARYF
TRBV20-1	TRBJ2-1	CSARVPSGMNNEQFF
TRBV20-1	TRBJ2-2	CSARDSLAGSNTGELFF
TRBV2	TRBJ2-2	CASSGTSVSTGDLFF
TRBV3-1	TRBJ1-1	CASSQDGRTEAFF
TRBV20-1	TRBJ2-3	CSAGGGRGTQYF
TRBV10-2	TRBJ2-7	CATMDLSDEQYF
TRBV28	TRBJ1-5	CASSTYSGLMPQHF
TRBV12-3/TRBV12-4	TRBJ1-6	CASIFGSDNSPLYF
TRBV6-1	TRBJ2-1	CASSLPPGQDNEQFF
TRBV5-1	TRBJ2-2	CASREGTSGTNTGELFF
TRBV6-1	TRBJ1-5	CASSEFLNQPQHF
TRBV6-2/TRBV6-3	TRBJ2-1	CASTHSGNNEQFF
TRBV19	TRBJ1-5	CASSIQGEGNQPQHF
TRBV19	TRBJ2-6	CASSPITGNGANVLTF
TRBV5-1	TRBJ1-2	CASSLDRESDYGYTF
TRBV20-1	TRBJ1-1	CSAFGAGANTEAFF
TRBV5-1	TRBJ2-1	CASSDPTSNEQFF
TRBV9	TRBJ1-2	CASGYSGEDGYTF
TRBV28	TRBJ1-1	CASSLRTGEERAFF
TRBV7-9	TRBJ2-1	CASSLEFQFF
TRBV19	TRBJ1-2	CATNRGDRGYGYTF
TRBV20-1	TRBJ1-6	CSAKQGANSPLHF
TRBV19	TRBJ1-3	CTSSIGGSGNTIYF
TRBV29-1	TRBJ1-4	CSVQPGQGFGKLFF
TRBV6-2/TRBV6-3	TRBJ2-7	CASKALAGLDVQYF
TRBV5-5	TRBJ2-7	CASSMVEGYEQYF
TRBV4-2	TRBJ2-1	CASSQDPGTRVEQFF
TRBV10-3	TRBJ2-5	CAISESTAREETQYF